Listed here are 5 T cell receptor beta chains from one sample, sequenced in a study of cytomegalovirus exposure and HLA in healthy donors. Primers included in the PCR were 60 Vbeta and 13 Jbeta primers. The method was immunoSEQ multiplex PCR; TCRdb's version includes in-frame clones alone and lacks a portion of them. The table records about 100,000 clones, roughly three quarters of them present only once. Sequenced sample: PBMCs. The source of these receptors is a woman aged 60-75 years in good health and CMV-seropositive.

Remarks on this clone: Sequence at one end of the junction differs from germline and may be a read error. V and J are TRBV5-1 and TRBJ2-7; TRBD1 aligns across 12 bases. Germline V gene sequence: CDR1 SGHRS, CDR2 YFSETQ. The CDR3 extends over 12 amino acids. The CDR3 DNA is TGCGCCAGCAGCGCGGGACAGGGGGCTCCGCTCTTC. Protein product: CASSAGQGAPLF. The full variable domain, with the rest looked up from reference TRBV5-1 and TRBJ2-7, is KAGVTQTPRYLIKTRGQQVTLSCSPISGHRSVSWYQQTPGQGLQFLFEYFSETQRNKGNFPGRFSGRQFSNSRSEMNVSTLELGDSALYLCASSAGQGAPLFGPGTRLTVT.

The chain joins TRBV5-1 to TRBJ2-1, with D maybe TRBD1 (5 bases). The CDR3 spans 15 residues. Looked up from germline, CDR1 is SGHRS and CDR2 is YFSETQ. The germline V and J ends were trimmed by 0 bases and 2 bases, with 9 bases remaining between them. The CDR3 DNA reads TGCGCCAGCAGCTTGGCCGCAGGGACCTACAATGAGCAGTTCTTC. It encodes CASSLAAGTYNEQFF.

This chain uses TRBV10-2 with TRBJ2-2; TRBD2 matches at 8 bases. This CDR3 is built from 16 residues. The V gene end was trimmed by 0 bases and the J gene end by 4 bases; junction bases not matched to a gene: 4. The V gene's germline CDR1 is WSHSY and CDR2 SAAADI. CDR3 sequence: CASSESVSGTTGELFF. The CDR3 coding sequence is TGCGCCAGCAGTGAGTCGGTTAGCGGGACCACCGGGGAGCTGTTTTTT.

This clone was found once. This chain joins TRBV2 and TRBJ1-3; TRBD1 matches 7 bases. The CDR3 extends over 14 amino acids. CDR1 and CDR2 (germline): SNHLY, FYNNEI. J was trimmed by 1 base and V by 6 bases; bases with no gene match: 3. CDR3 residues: CASRTGYSGNTIYF. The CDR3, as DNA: TGTGCCAGCAGGACAGGGTATTCTGGAAACACCATATATTTT.

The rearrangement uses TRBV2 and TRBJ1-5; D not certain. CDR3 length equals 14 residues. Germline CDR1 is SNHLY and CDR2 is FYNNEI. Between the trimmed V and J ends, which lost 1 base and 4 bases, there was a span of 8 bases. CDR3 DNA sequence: TGTGCCAGCAGTGAAGACTCCGGGAATCAGCCCCAGCATTTT. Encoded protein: CASSEDSGNQPQHF. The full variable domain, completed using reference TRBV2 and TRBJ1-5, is EPEVTQTPSHQVTQMGQEVILRCVPISNHLYFYWYRQILGQKVEFLVSFYNNEISEKSEIFDDQFSVERPDGSNFTLKIRSTKLEDSAMYFCASSEDSGNQPQHFGDGTRLSIL.